The 17 T cell receptor beta chains below were found in one sample sequenced in a study of blood T cell repertoires in COVID-19. Clones were read by immunoSEQ multiplex PCR, and TCRdb kept only the in-frame ones, dropping some. This table holds a few hundred thousand clones, about four fifths found once. Sample: PBMCs or T cells enriched from blood (not recorded which). These receptors all come from a woman aged 40 to 50 with acute COVID-19.

This chain connects TRBV5-1 to TRBJ1-5, with 7 bases identical to TRBD1. The CDR3 totals 15 residues. V lost 5 bases, J lost 4 bases, and 9 bases stayed unmatched. Germline assignment: CDR1 SGHRS and CDR2 YFSETQ. The CDR3 reads CASRTKGARNQPQHF. In DNA, the CDR3 is TGCGCCAGCAGAACTAAGGGGGCTCGAAATCAGCCCCAGCATTTT.

The V and J genes are TRBV7-2 and TRBJ2-3; no reliable D call. CDR3 size: 14 residues. CDR1 and CDR2 (germline): SGHTA, FQGNSA. Trimming removed 0 bases from V and 9 bases from J, with 13 bases in between. The CDR3 reads CASSLATEFTTQYF. In DNA form, the CDR3 reads TGTGCCAGCAGCTTAGCTACTGAATTTACGACGCAGTATTTT.

This clone was counted once. The chain is built from TRBV27 and TRBJ1-1; 8 bases map to TRBD1. CDR1 is MNHEY, CDR2 SMNVEV, per germline (reference sequence). The CDR3 is 16 amino acids. V lost 2 bases and J lost 0; bases outside the gene matches: 5. CDR3 in DNA: TGTGCCAGCAGTTTAAGGACAGGGACTATGAACACTGAAGCTTTCTTT. It specifies CASSLRTGTMNTEAFF.

The chain recombines TRBV6-5 with TRBJ2-7; 8 bases line up with TRBD1. V lost 6 bases and J lost 1; bases outside the gene matches: 8. The length of the CDR3 is 15 residues. Germline values: CDR1 MNHEY, CDR2 SVGAGI. Written as DNA, the CDR3 is TGTGCCAGCAGGTTCCGCAGGGGGCAATCCTACGAGCAGTACTTC. This translates into CASRFRRGQSYEQYF.

The V call is TRBV7-2, the J call TRBJ1-5, with unresolved D. The CDR3 loop spans 15 amino acids. Trimming stripped 2 bases from V and 1 base from J, with 9 bases between. The V gene's germline CDR1 is SGHTA and CDR2 FQGNSA. The DNA of the CDR3 is TGTGCCAGCAGCTTAATACGGGGAAGCAATCAGCCCCAGCATTTT. Translation: CASSLIRGSNQPQHF.

V and J are TRBV5-4 and TRBJ1-6; the match to TRBD1 covers 10 bases. CDR3 length: 14 residues. The junction had 3 bases not matched to a gene; V was cut back by 3 bases and J by 9 bases. Germline V gene lookup returns CDR1 SGHNT and CDR2 YYREEE (reference sequence). The CDR3 sequence: CASSWRTGGSPLHF. CDR3 nucleotide sequence: TGTGCCAGCAGCTGGCGGACAGGGGGTTCACCCCTCCACTTT.

The chain links TRBV27 to TRBJ1-6, with TRBD1 matching over 9 bases. CDR1 is MNHEY, CDR2 SMNVEV, per germline (reference sequence). The CDR3 is 16 amino acids. V shed 2 bases, J shed 4 bases, and the junction held 3 bases outside the gene matches. CDR3 coding DNA: TGTGCCAGCAGTTTAGGGACAGGGACTTATAATTCACCCCTCCACTTT. Amino acids: CASSLGTGTYNSPLHF.

The rearrangement links TRBV12-5 to TRBJ2-1, with TRBD1 matching over 11 bases. V lost 6 bases, J lost 3 bases, and 1 base stayed unmatched. CDR3 length equals 14 residues. Germline CDR1 LGHNT, CDR2 FRNRAP. CDR3 bases: TGTGCTAGTGGCGGGACAGGGGGCTACAATGAGCAGTTCTTC. Translated: CASGGTGGYNEQFF. Combining the CDR3 with reference TRBV12-5 and TRBJ2-1 gives the whole variable domain DARVTQTPRHKVTEMGQEVTMRCQPILGHNTVFWYRQTMMQGLELLAYFRNRAPLDDSGMPKDRFSAEMPDATLATLKIQPSEPRDSAVYFCASGGTGGYNEQFFGPGTRLTVL.

The chain employs TRBV5-5 and TRBJ1-5; the D is unclear. The CDR3 length is 16 residues. From germline, CDR1 is SGHKS and CDR2 YYEKEE (reference sequence). Trimming left V 2 bases short and J 0 bases short, with 12 bases between. The CDR3 is CASSFGWEDSNQPQHF. As DNA, the CDR3 is TGTGCCAGCAGCTTTGGTTGGGAGGATAGCAATCAGCCCCAGCATTTT. The full variable domain, with the rest looked up from reference TRBV5-5 and TRBJ1-5, is DAGVTQSPTHLIKTRGQQVTLRCSPISGHKSVSWYQQVLGQGPQFIFQYYEKEERGRGNFPDRFSARQFPNYSSELNVNALLLGDSALYLCASSFGWEDSNQPQHFGDGTRLSIL.

The CDR3 coding sequence is TGTGCCAGCAGCCCACCAGGGGAAGTAACCGGGGAGCTGTTTTTT. This encodes CASSPPGEVTGELFF. The V call is TRBV3-1 (or the pseudogene TRBV3-2), the J call TRBJ2-2; D may be TRBD1 (6 bases). The germline V and J ends were trimmed by 4 bases and 5 bases, with 14 bases remaining between them. Looked up from germline, CDR1 is LGHDT and CDR2 is YNNKEL (reference sequence). The CDR3 sequence is 15 residues long.

This clone has only a few counts. V gene TRBV28 combines with J gene TRBJ2-2, with a weak D call TRBD1 (5 bases). The V end was cut by 7 bases, the J end by 4 bases, with 16 bases between. The CDR3 runs 15 residues. The germline gives CDR1 MDHEN, CDR2 SYDVKM. The CDR3 loop reads CASKVRQGRTGELFF. The CDR3 coding sequence is TGTGCCAGCAAAGTTCGGCAGGGTCGCACCGGGGAGCTGTTTTTT.

This chain connects TRBV19 to TRBJ1-1; perhaps TRBD1 as D (5 bases). Germline values: CDR1 LNHDA, CDR2 SQIVND (reference sequence). Trimming stripped 10 bases from V and 1 base from J, with 19 bases between. The CDR3 consists of 15 residues. The CDR3 sequence: CATRLGEGSNTEAFF. Written as DNA, the CDR3 is TGTGCCACCCGACTGGGGGAGGGATCGAACACTGAAGCTTTCTTT.

The J gene is TRBJ2-1, the V gene TRBV27, with 8 bases that match TRBD2. This CDR3 has 16 amino acids. CDR1 is MNHEY, CDR2 SMNVEV, per germline (reference sequence). The ends lost 0 bases at V and 0 bases at J; junction bases unmatched: 1. The chain's CDR3 is CASSLSAGGSYNEQFF. CDR3 bases: TGTGCCAGCAGTTTATCGGCGGGAGGCTCCTACAATGAGCAGTTCTTC.

V gene TRBV30 combines with J gene TRBJ2-1; 7 nucleotides line up with TRBD2. This CDR3 contains 14 residues. CDR1 GTSNPN and CDR2 SVGIG come from the germline V gene (reference sequence). The ends lost 8 bases at V and 0 bases at J; junction bases unmatched: 7. CDR3 in amino acids: CASIPSGSYNEQFF. In DNA, the CDR3 is TGTGCCAGTATTCCTAGCGGCTCCTACAATGAGCAGTTCTTC.

In DNA, the CDR3 is TGCGCCAGCAGCGTCAAGAGCTCCTATAATTCACCCCTCCACTTT. Protein: CASSVKSSYNSPLHF. This rearrangement joins TRBV5-1 to TRBJ1-6; no definite D call. Trimming took off 4 bases at V and 0 bases at J, with 8 bases between the two ends. The CDR3 length is 15 residues. In germline, CDR1 is SGHRS, CDR2 YFSETQ. Full variable domain (outside the CDR3, taken from reference TRBV5-1 and TRBJ1-6): KAGVTQTPRYLIKTRGQQVTLSCSPISGHRSVSWYQQTPGQGLQFLFEYFSETQRNKGNFPGRFSGRQFSNSRSEMNVSTLELGDSALYLCASSVKSSYNSPLHFGNGTRLTVT.

V is TRBV30 and J is TRBJ2-7, with a weak D call TRBD2 (5 bases). Trimming stripped 7 bases from V and 4 bases from J, with 14 bases between. The CDR3 loop spans 12 amino acids. Germline-derived CDR1 and CDR2 are GTSNPN and SVGIG (reference sequence). CDR3: CAYGRTPYEQYF. CDR3 DNA: TGTGCCTACGGACGGACTCCATACGAGCAGTACTTC. Complete variable domain (other parts from reference TRBV30 and TRBJ2-7): SQTIHQWPATLVQPVGSPLSLECTVEGTSNPNLYWYRQAAGRGLQLLFYSVGIGQISSEVPQNLSASRPQDRQFILSSKKLLLSDSGFYLCAYGRTPYEQYFGPGTRLTVT.

The J gene is TRBJ2-1, the V gene TRBV19; the D is unclear. The CDR3 extends over 12 amino acids. The V gene lost 5 bases and the J gene lost 5 bases, with 7 bases spanning the gap. In germline, CDR1 is LNHDA, CDR2 SQIVND (reference sequence). The DNA of the CDR3 is TGTGCCAGTAGTGAACGGGACAATGAGCAGTTCTTC. Encoded protein: CASSERDNEQFF.